The entry that follows covers one T cell receptor beta chain sequence. Its specificity is not known. The data stem from a study of T cell repertoires in cytomegalovirus infection. The wider study: Researchers turned to recently identified HLA-C-restricted CMV epitopes as well as well-studied HLA-B-restricted ones.

The CDR3 is made up of 11 amino acids. Between the trimmed V and J ends, which lost 4 bases and 6 bases, there was a span of 6 bases. Looked up from germline, CDR1 is SGHDN and CDR2 is FVKESK. TCRdb reprocessed the reads via MiXCR and lists one record per CDR3 protein. The sample carries more than 35,000 distinct CDR3 sequences, roughly 49% recorded once. This TCR derives from a human donor in good health (CMV status not recorded). Some clones in this sample may be carry-over from other donors' samples. The chain couples TRBV14 to TRBJ1-1; D uncertain. Sequenced material: CD8+ T cells from cultured PBMCs, taken from culture after CMV antigen stimulation. In DNA form, the CDR3 reads TGTGCCAGCAGCCCGTTCGCTGAAGCTTTCTTT. This encodes CASSPFAEAFF.